Listed below are T cell receptor beta chains from one sample, sequenced in a study of T-cell memory formation after mild COVID-19. TCRdb re-called the 5' RACE reads with MiXCR, one entry per CDR3 protein. The sample contains 350,000 to 450,000 distinct CDR3 sequences, 24% of which appear only once. The sample taken for sequencing was PBMCs or a T cell subset sorted from them (not recorded which). The receptors stem from an adult woman who had mild COVID-19 (a few samples of this study predate the infection). Cell type and time point are not known. Both conserved end residues are part of each CDR3.

v_gene | CDR3aa
TRBV27 | CASSLSWASPLHF
TRBV6-5 | CASSRQGVLADRYEQYF
TRBV20-1 | CSARDLRRVEQYF
TRBV6-1 | CATAGGGGNGQPQHF
TRBV4-1 | CASSQAAPIYGYTF
TRBV29-1 | CSVRGGSEHYEQYF
TRBV12-3/TRBV12-4 | CASSLDPGLAGQETQYF
TRBV5-1 | CASSLVFGPGTEAFF
TRBV9 | CASSRSQGAEAFF
TRBV23-1 | CASSETWGRRMEYF
TRBV7-2 | CASSLQWAEAFF
TRBV15 | CATSERRQGPAFF
TRBV19 | CASSRQSGRLDEQYF
TRBV9 | CASSVELAVSSYNEQFF
TRBV6-5 | CASLSRQGGTDTQYF
TRBV12-3/TRBV12-4 | CASSYRAHTDTQYF
TRBV6-6 | CASSYSGTDYNEQFF
TRBV19 | CASSSGLAAPVETQYF
TRBV7-2 | CASTPGGITNQPQHF
TRBV27 | CASSSFGTDHGYTF
TRBV7-8 | CASSDRTSGSTSSYNEQFF
TRBV7-2 | CASSPRRVGEQYF
TRBV25-1 | CASSEWTGGTSYTF
TRBV12-3/TRBV12-4 | CASRLGPSQETQYF
TRBV9 | CASSVALTGEAVTGELFF
TRBV24-1 | CATSDQGMYEQYF
TRBV7-9 | CASSLAIYEQFF
TRBV7-2 | CASSQAGGPETQYF
TRBV4-1 | CASSQDRGGVLVRDEQFF
TRBV5-1 | CASSSKTGSSGNTIYF
TRBV20-1 | CSASRSYEQYF
TRBV12-3/TRBV12-4 | CASSYGTVETQYF